Listed here is a single T cell receptor (beta chain). Adults between about 18 and 95 years of age took part from 20 to 25 US areas. Participants had their cohort set by participant-reported clinical history. The source of the sample is a study of blood T cell repertoires in COVID-19. As originally analysed: Amplified reference gene primers provided the basis for estimating nucleated cell counts. Some clones are missing from TCRdb's copy, which holds only in-frame ones; the method was immunoSEQ multiplex PCR. That table gives V, J and clone size, and the DNA gave D and trimming. Of about 190,000 clones in the sample, 86% were seen once. V shed 8 bases and J shed 6 bases, with 19 bases lying between them. This CDR3 is 14 amino acids long. Germline CDR1 is MDHEN and CDR2 is SYDVKM.

This sequence originates from a man aged 35-49 years with acute COVID-19. The sample taken for sequencing was PBMCs or T cells enriched from blood (not recorded which). The rearrangement joins TRBV28 to TRBJ1-2; D might be TRBD1 (6 bases). CDR3 protein: CASYTQQGSDGYTF. The DNA for the CDR3 is TGTGCCAGCTATACCCAACAGGGCAGCGATGGCTACACCTTC.